The clone carrying this TCR beta chain was observed a handful of times. Antigen unknown. This record belongs to a study of response to subunit inactivated influenza vaccine. The V segment lost 6 bases and the J segment 1 base; nucleotides outside the gene matches: 10. This CDR3 is built from 16 residues. Germline loops: CDR1 MNHEY, CDR2 SVGEGT. TCRdb redid the calling of the RT-PCR reads with MiXCR, one entry per CDR3 protein. Of about 620,000 distinct CDR3 sequences in the sample, 10% to 15% are singletons; the top ten hold roughly 10%. Study-wide points: With each seasonal influenza vaccination, the authors suggested, few new T cells are recruited.

J is TRBJ2-5 and V is TRBV6-2 or TRBV6-3, with 8 bases fitting TRBD1. This specimen consisted of PBMCs from blood, obtained on the day of vaccination. This TCR came from a man aged 50-60 years who received an inactivated influenza vaccine. The CDR3 spells CASRRPGQGAQETQYF. In nucleotides, the CDR3 is TGTGCCAGCAGACGTCCCGGACAGGGTGCCCAAGAGACCCAGTACTTC.